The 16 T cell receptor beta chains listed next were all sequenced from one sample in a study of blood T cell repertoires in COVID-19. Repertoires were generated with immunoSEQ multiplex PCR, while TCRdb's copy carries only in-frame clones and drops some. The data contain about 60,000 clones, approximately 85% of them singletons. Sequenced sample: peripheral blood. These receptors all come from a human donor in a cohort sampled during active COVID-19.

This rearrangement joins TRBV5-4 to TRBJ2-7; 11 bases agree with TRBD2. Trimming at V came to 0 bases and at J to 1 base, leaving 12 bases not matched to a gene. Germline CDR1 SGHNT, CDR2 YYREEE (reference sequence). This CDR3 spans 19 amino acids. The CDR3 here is CASSLARGTSGVPSYEQYF. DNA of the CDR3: TGTGCCAGCAGCTTGGCGAGAGGGACTAGCGGAGTACCATCCTACGAGCAGTACTTC.

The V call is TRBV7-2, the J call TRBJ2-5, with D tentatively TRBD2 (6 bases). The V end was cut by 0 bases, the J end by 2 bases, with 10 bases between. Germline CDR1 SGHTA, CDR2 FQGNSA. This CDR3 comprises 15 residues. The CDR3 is CASSLALAQQETQYF. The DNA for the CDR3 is TGTGCCAGCAGCTTAGCACTAGCCCAGCAAGAGACCCAGTACTTC.

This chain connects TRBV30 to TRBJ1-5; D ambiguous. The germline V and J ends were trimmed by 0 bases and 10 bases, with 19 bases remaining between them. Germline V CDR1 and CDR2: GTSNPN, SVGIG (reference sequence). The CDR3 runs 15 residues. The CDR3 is CAWSVPGSLPLPQHF. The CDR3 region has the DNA TGTGCCTGGAGTGTGCCCGGGAGCCTGCCGCTACCCCAGCATTTT. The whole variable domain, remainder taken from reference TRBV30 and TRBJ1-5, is SQTIHQWPATLVQPVGSPLSLECTVEGTSNPNLYWYRQAAGRGLQLLFYSVGIGQISSEVPQNLSASRPQDRQFILSSKKLLLSDSGFYLCAWSVPGSLPLPQHFGDGTRLSIL.

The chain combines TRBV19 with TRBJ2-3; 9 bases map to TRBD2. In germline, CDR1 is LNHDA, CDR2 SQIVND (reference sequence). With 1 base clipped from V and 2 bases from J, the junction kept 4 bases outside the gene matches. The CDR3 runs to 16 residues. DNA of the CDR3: TGTGCCAGTAGTATAGGGACTAGCGTTATCACAGATACGCAGTATTTT. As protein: CASSIGTSVITDTQYF.

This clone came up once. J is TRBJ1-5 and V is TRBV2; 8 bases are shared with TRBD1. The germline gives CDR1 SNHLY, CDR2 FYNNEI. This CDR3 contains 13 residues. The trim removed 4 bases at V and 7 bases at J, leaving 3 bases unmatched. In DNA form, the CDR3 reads TGTGCCAGCAGTGCGACAGGGGAACAGCCCCAGCATTTT. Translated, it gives CASSATGEQPQHF.

CDR3 sequence (DNA): TGCGCCAGCAGCCCTGGGACAGAAAATCAGCCCCAGCATTTT. The encoded protein is CASSPGTENQPQHF. This chain connects TRBV5-1 to TRBJ1-5; 7 bases line up with TRBD1. V shed 4 bases and J 4 bases; nucleotides not matched to a gene: 5. Per germline, CDR1 SGHRS and CDR2 YFSETQ. The CDR3 has 14 amino acids.

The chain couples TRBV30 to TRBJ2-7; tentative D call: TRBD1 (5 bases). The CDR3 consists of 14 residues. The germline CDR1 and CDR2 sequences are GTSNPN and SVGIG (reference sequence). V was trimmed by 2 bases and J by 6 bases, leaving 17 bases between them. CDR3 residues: CAWSQGKVGAEQYF. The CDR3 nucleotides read TGTGCCTGGAGTCAAGGGAAGGTAGGGGCCGAGCAGTACTTC.

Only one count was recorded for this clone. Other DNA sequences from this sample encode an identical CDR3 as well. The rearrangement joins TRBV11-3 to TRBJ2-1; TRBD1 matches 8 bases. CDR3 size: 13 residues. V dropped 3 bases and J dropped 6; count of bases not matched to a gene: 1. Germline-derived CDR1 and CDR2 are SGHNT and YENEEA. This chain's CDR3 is CASSLGTGNEQFF. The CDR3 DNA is TGTGCCAGCAGCTTGGGGACAGGCAATGAGCAGTTCTTC.

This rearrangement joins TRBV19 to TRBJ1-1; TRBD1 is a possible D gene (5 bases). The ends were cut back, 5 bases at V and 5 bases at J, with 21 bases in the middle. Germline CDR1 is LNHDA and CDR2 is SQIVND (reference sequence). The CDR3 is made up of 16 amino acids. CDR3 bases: TGTGCCAGTAGTGCCGTTACAGTAGGGGCGATTACTGAAGCTTTCTTT. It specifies CASSAVTVGAITEAFF.

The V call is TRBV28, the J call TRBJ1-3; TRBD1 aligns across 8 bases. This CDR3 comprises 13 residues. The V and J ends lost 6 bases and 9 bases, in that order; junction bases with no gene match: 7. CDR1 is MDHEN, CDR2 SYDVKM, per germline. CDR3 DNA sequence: TGTGCCAGCAGACCACAGGGGGTAGGCACCATATATTTT. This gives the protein CASRPQGVGTIYF.

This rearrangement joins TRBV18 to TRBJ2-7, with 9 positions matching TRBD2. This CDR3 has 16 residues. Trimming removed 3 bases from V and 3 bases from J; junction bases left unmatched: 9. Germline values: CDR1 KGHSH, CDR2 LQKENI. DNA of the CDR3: TGTGCCAGCTCACCCTTGGGTAGCGGGAGTATCTACGAGCAGTACTTC. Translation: CASSPLGSGSIYEQYF.

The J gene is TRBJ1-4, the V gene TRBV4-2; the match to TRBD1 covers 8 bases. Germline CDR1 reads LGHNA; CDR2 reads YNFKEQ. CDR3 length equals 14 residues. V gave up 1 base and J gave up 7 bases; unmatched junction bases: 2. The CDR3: CASSQGQGAEKLFF. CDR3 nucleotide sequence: TGTGCCAGCAGCCAAGGGCAGGGGGCTGAAAAACTGTTTTTT.

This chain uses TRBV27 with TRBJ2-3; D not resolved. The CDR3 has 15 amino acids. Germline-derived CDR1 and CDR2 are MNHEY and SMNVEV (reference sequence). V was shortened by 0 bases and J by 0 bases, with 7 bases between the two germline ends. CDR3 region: CASSLSIQSTDTQYF. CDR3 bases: TGTGCCAGCAGTTTATCCATTCAAAGCACAGATACGCAGTATTTT.

The CDR3 DNA follows: TGTGCCAGCAGACAAGACAGTGAATATAGCAATCAGCCCCAGCATTTT. It yields the protein CASRQDSEYSNQPQHF. V and J are TRBV5-8 and TRBJ1-5; maybe TRBD1 (5 bases). Trimming pared 5 bases from V and 0 bases from J, leaving 15 bases between. This CDR3 is 16 amino acids long. Germline V gene lookup returns CDR1 SGHTS and CDR2 YDEGEE.

CDR3 in DNA: TGTGCCAGCAGCCCGTGGGGGGGCGAAACGGAAAAACTGTTTTTT. Translation: CASSPWGGETEKLFF. The chain has TRBV11-2 and TRBJ1-4; D possibly corresponds to TRBD1 (6 bases). V was clipped by 5 bases and J by 8 bases, with 18 bases between them. Germline values: CDR1 SGHAT, CDR2 FQNNGV. This CDR3 contains 15 residues.

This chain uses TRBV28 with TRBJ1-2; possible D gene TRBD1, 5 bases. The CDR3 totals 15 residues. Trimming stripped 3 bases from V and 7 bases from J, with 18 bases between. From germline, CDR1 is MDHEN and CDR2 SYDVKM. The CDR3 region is CASSLQVGGGFGYTF. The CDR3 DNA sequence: TGTGCCAGCAGTTTGCAGGTGGGCGGGGGTTTTGGCTACACCTTC.